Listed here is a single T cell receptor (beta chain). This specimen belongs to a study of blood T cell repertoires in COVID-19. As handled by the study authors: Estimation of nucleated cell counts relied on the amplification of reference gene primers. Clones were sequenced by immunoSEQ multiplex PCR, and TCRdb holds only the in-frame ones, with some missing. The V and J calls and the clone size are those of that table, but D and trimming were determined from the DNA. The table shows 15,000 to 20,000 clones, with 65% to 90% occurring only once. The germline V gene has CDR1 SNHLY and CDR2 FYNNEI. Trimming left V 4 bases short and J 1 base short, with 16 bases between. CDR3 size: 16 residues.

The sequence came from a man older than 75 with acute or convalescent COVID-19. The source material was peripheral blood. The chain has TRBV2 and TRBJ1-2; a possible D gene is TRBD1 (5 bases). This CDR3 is CASSVGGRADNYGYTF. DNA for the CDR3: TGTGCCAGCAGTGTAGGTGGCAGGGCCGATAACTATGGCTACACCTTC.